These 30 T cell receptor beta chains came from one sample sequenced in a study of T cell responses to AZD1222 COVID-19 vaccine. TCRdb's copy holds only in-frame clones and misses some; the assay was immunoSEQ multiplex PCR. Among about 100,000 clones listed, roughly 84% were seen once. The input for sequencing was peripheral blood, taken on day 0 of AZD1222 vaccination. All receptors derive from an adult in good health.

V is TRBV11-2 and J is TRBJ2-7, with no clear D. The V end lost 1 base, the J end lost 4 bases, and 11 bases lay between the germline ends. Germline V gene sequence: CDR1 SGHAT, CDR2 FQNNGV. This CDR3 is built from 14 residues. Here the CDR3 reads CASSLATFLYEQYF. In nucleotides, the CDR3 is TGTGCCAGCAGCTTAGCCACCTTCCTTTACGAGCAGTACTTC.

V gene TRBV7-2 combines with J gene TRBJ1-5; D call uncertain. The CDR3 is made up of 15 amino acids. Germline V lookup: CDR1 SGHTA, CDR2 FQGNSA. The V end lost 4 bases, the J end lost 8 bases, and 18 bases lay between the germline ends. CDR3 nucleotides: TGTGCCAGCAGCTCCAGCCGGGCGCTTTATGAGCCCCAGCATTTT. This sequence encodes CASSSSRALYEPQHF.

This clone was counted ten times or more. The chain employs TRBV21-1 and TRBJ1-6. TRBV21-1 is tagged as a pseudogene. The CDR3 sequence is 16 residues long. The CDR3 loop is CASSARECSYNSPLHF. The CDR3 nucleotides read TGTGCCAGCAGCGCCAGGGAGTGCTCCTATAATTCACCCCTCCACTTT.

CDR3 bases: TGCAGTGGGGCAGGGGGCTATGGCTACACCTTC. Translating gives CSGAGGYGYTF. The V call is TRBV20-1, the J call TRBJ1-2, with 7 nucleotides matching TRBD1. This CDR3 has 11 residues. Germline trimming cut 7 bases from V and 4 bases from J; bases unmatched to any gene: 3. In germline, CDR1 is DFQATT, CDR2 SNEGSKA (reference sequence).

The V call is TRBV27, the J call TRBJ2-7; TRBD1 matches at 9 bases. This CDR3 is built from 15 residues. Germline V CDR1 and CDR2: MNHEY, SMNVEV (reference sequence). The J segment lost 6 bases and the V segment lost 4 bases, leaving 10 bases of the junction unmatched. CDR3: CASSSWGDRVGEQYF. As DNA, the CDR3 is TGTGCCAGCAGTTCCTGGGGGGACAGGGTCGGCGAGCAGTACTTC.

The chain joins TRBV3-1 (or the pseudogene TRBV3-2) to TRBJ2-5, with 8 bases identical to TRBD2. J lost 4 bases, V lost 4 bases, and 2 bases had no gene match. The germline CDR1 and CDR2 sequences are LGHDT and YNNKEL (reference sequence). The CDR3 spans 13 residues. The CDR3 coding sequence is TGTGCCAGCAGCCCGGGAGGGTTAGAGACCCAGTACTTC. Its translation is CASSPGGLETQYF.

The chain is built from TRBV28 and TRBJ1-2, with a tentative D call TRBD1 (5 bases). The CDR3 contains 18 residues. The germline V gene encodes CDR1 MDHEN and CDR2 SYDVKM. V was trimmed by 1 base and J by 1 base, leaving 19 bases between them. CDR3 nucleotides: TGTGCCAGCAGTTTATCCGGGGTTCAAGGTGGGGGTAACTATGGCTACACCTTC. Amino acids: CASSLSGVQGGGNYGYTF.

This chain links TRBV27 with TRBJ2-3; 9 nucleotides line up with TRBD2. V trimming: 3 bases; J trimming: 0 bases; junction bases outside the gene matches: 7. The CDR3 has 17 amino acids. Germline V gene data show CDR1 as MNHEY and CDR2 as SMNVEV (reference sequence). The CDR3 spells CASSFLSTSGSTDTQYF. CDR3 DNA: TGTGCCAGCAGTTTTCTTTCTACTAGCGGGAGCACAGATACGCAGTATTTT.

The chain recombines TRBV27 with TRBJ2-1; TRBD2 matches 14 bases. The CDR3 is made up of 15 amino acids. Per the germline V gene, CDR1 is MNHEY and CDR2 is SMNVEV (reference sequence). The V and J ends lost 6 bases and 10 bases, in that order; junction bases with no gene match: 8. The CDR3 DNA is TGTGCCAGCAGGGGACTAGCGGGAGTAGAGGAGGAGCAGTTCTTC. Amino acids: CASRGLAGVEEEQFF.

The chain has TRBV20-1 and TRBJ2-7; D perhaps matches TRBD2 (5 bases). The CDR3 runs to 11 residues. Trimming stripped 6 bases from V and 6 bases from J, with 12 bases between. Germline V gene sequence: CDR1 DFQATT, CDR2 SNEGSKA (reference sequence). CDR3 bases: TGCAGTGCGTTTCAAGGAGGCGAGCAGTACTTC. As protein: CSAFQGGEQYF.

This chain connects TRBV7-9 to TRBJ1-3; TRBD1 might be the D (5 bases). The germline V gene has CDR1 SEHNR and CDR2 FQNEAQ (reference sequence). The V end lost 3 bases, the J end lost 0 bases, and 9 bases lay between the germline ends. This CDR3 region has 15 residues. In nucleotides, the CDR3 is TGTGCCAGCAGCTTTACAGGAGACTCTGGAAACACCATATATTTT. The encoded protein is CASSFTGDSGNTIYF.

This clone has more than one count but fewer than ten. The chain combines TRBV6-2 or TRBV6-3 with TRBJ2-7; 7 nucleotides align to TRBD2. CDR1 and CDR2 (germline): MNHEY, SVGEGT. This CDR3 contains 16 residues. V trimming: 5 bases; J trimming: 1 base; junction bases outside the gene matches: 11. The CDR3 loop is CASSPPGEGESYEQYF. For the CDR3, the DNA is TGTGCCAGCAGTCCACCTGGGGAGGGAGAGTCCTACGAGCAGTACTTC.

The rearrangement uses TRBV7-6 and TRBJ1-1; 7 bases match TRBD1. From germline, CDR1 is SGHVS and CDR2 FNYEAQ. The CDR3 is 15 amino acids. J gave up 0 bases and V 11 bases, and 12 bases lay outside the gene matches. CDR3 residues: CASKLRGLLNTEAFF. For the CDR3, the DNA is TGTGCCTCCAAGCTTAGGGGGCTATTGAACACTGAAGCTTTCTTT. Drawing the rest from reference TRBV7-6 and TRBJ1-1, the complete variable domain is GAGVSQSPRYKVTKRGQDVALRCDPISGHVSLYWYRQALGQGPEFLTYFNYEAQQDKSGLPNDRFSAERPEGSISTLTIQRTEQRDSAMYRCASKLRGLLNTEAFFGQGTRLTVV.

This clone has more than one count but fewer than ten. This chain joins TRBV29-1 and TRBJ2-1; TRBD2 aligns across 13 bases. The V segment lost 7 bases and the J segment 10 bases; nucleotides outside the gene matches: 10. The germline gives CDR1 SQVTM, CDR2 ANQGSEA. The CDR3 is 14 residues long. The CDR3 DNA reads as TGCAGCGCACAACTAGCGGGAGGGGGTTCGGAGCAGTTCTTC. Its translation is CSAQLAGGGSEQFF.

This chain connects TRBV27 to TRBJ1-6; D ambiguous. CDR3 length: 15 residues. Germline V lookup: CDR1 MNHEY, CDR2 SMNVEV (reference sequence). Trimming took 1 base from V and 4 from J, leaving 8 bases between them. The CDR3 nucleotides read TGTGCCAGCAGTTTATTCCCGGATTATAATTCACCCCTCCACTTT. Residues: CASSLFPDYNSPLHF.

This rearrangement joins TRBV28 to TRBJ1-3; no definite D call. CDR1 and CDR2 (germline): MDHEN, SYDVKM. The CDR3 runs to 11 residues. V lost 1 base and J 7 bases, leaving 2 bases between the germline ends. DNA of the CDR3: TGTGCCAGCAGTTTATTGAACACCATATATTTT. Residues: CASSLLNTIYF.

The chain links TRBV7-2 to TRBJ2-3, with TRBD2 identical over 7 bases. Germline V gene data show CDR1 as SGHTA and CDR2 as FQGNSA. V was clipped by 5 bases and J by 4 bases; unmatched bases: 15. This CDR3 comprises 17 residues. The CDR3 sequence is CASSHSPPGEGADTQYF. The CDR3 nucleotides are TGTGCCAGCAGCCACAGTCCGCCGGGGGAGGGCGCAGATACGCAGTATTTT.

V gene TRBV4-2 combines with J gene TRBJ1-1; D is unresolved. Germline values: CDR1 LGHNA, CDR2 YNFKEQ. Trimming shortened V by 10 bases and J by 2 bases, and 17 bases separated the two germline ends. There are 14 residues in the CDR3. The CDR3 is CATLSPGFNTEAFF. CDR3 coding DNA: TGTGCCACCTTATCCCCGGGGTTTAACACTGAAGCTTTCTTT.

V usage is TRBV7-3 and J usage is TRBJ2-1; no clear D gene. The CDR3 runs to 15 residues. The germline V gene encodes CDR1 SGHTA and CDR2 FQGTGA. The V and J ends lost 2 bases and 0 bases respectively, with 8 bases between them. The DNA for the CDR3 is TGTGCCAGCAGCTTACGGCGGAGCTCCTACAATGAGCAGTTCTTC. Its protein is CASSLRRSSYNEQFF.

The chain employs TRBV4-2 and TRBJ2-5, with TRBD2 matching over 9 bases. Germline V lookup: CDR1 LGHNA, CDR2 YNFKEQ. The CDR3 runs to 19 residues. V lost 0 bases, J lost 5 bases, and 16 bases stayed unmatched. CDR3 sequence: CASSQDISNSGRWRETQYF. The CDR3, as DNA: TGTGCCAGCAGCCAAGATATCAGCAACAGCGGGAGGTGGAGGGAGACCCAGTACTTC.

This rearrangement joins TRBV5-6 to TRBJ1-1, with D possibly matching TRBD1 (6 bases). The ends were cut back, 4 bases at V and 1 base at J, with 11 bases in the middle. This CDR3 has 14 residues. Germline V gives CDR1 SGHDT, CDR2 YYEEEE. CDR3 bases: TGTGCCAGCAGCGTACAGGGAGGGAACACTGAAGCTTTCTTT. As protein: CASSVQGGNTEAFF.

This chain connects TRBV7-2 to TRBJ2-7, with D tentatively TRBD1 (5 bases). V was pared by 5 bases and J by 7 bases, with 21 bases between. This CDR3 is built from 15 residues. The germline V gene encodes CDR1 SGHTA and CDR2 FQGNSA. CDR3 DNA sequence: TGTGCCAGCAGCCTGTCAGGGCTCTCTCCCAGGGAGCAGTACTTC. It codes for CASSLSGLSPREQYF.

This clone has a handful of counts. The chain carries TRBV3-1 (or the pseudogene TRBV3-2) and TRBJ1-2; D is perhaps TRBD1 (5 bases). The CDR3 is 13 residues long. Trimming took 1 base from V and 4 from J, leaving 7 bases between them. Germline lookup yields CDR1 LGHDT and CDR2 YNNKEL (reference sequence). CDR3 loop: CASSQGGVYGYTF. The CDR3 bases are TGTGCCAGCAGCCAAGGAGGGGTCTATGGCTACACCTTC.

The chain joins TRBV6-5 to TRBJ1-5; D is possibly TRBD1 (5 bases). From germline, CDR1 is MNHEY and CDR2 SVGAGI. This CDR3 contains 14 residues. V was pared by 6 bases and J by 5 bases, with 14 bases between. CDR3 bases: TGTGCCAGCAGCCCCCGGACACGAGATCAGCCCCAGCATTTT. This translates into CASSPRTRDQPQHF.

The chain uses TRBV30 and TRBJ1-2; TRBD1 might be the D (6 bases). The germline V gene has CDR1 GTSNPN and CDR2 SVGIG (reference sequence). Trimming pared 4 bases from V and 8 bases from J, leaving 11 bases between. CDR3 length equals 11 residues. CDR3 sequence (DNA): TGTGCCTGGACCAGGGGTGCCGGCTACACCTTC. Its translation is CAWTRGAGYTF. Looking up the rest from reference TRBV30 and TRBJ1-2 gives the full variable domain: SQTIHQWPATLVQPVGSPLSLECTVEGTSNPNLYWYRQAAGRGLQLLFYSVGIGQISSEVPQNLSASRPQDRQFILSSKKLLLSDSGFYLCAWTRGAGYTFGSGTRLTVV.

The chain links TRBV5-6 to TRBJ1-5; D is undetermined. Germline V lookup: CDR1 SGHDT, CDR2 YYEEEE. The CDR3 extends over 17 amino acids. Trimming took off 0 bases at V and 4 bases at J, with 17 bases between the two ends. CDR3: CASSLGPVERRNQPQHF. In nucleotides, the CDR3 is TGTGCCAGCAGCTTGGGTCCGGTGGAGAGAAGAAATCAGCCCCAGCATTTT.

This rearrangement joins TRBV12-3 or TRBV12-4 to TRBJ1-2; no clear D. Trimming took 2 bases from V and 4 from J, leaving 8 bases between them. This CDR3 is built from 13 residues. In nucleotides, the CDR3 is TGTGCCAGCAGTTTACAGGCGATCTATGGCTACACCTTC. Protein: CASSLQAIYGYTF.

This clone was seen just once. The chain carries TRBV4-3 and TRBJ2-3; 7 nucleotides agree with TRBD2. Germline lookup yields CDR1 LGHNA and CDR2 YSLEER. This CDR3 contains 16 residues. The V gene end was trimmed by 4 bases and the J gene end by 0 bases; junction bases not matched to a gene: 7. In DNA form, the CDR3 reads TGCGCCAGCAGCCCACGCGGGCGGGGGAGCACAGATACGCAGTATTTT. Translating it yields CASSPRGRGSTDTQYF.

The chain joins TRBV21-1 to TRBJ1-5. TRBV21-1 is a pseudogene locus. CDR3 size: 18 residues. Written as DNA, the CDR3 is TGTGCCAGCAGCCAAGGTTGGGGAAAAGGAAAAGAAAATCAGCCCCAGCATTTT. It specifies CASSQGWGKGKENQPQHF.

In DNA form, the CDR3 reads TGTGCCAGACAGCCCCAGCATTTT. It is translated as CARQPQHF. The genes are TRBV5-5 and TRBJ1-5; D uncertain. V was clipped by 8 bases and J by 7 bases, with 1 base between them. The CDR3 has 8 amino acids. The germline CDR1 and CDR2 sequences are SGHKS and YYEKEE (reference sequence). The full variable domain, in which reference TRBV5-5 and TRBJ1-5 provide the parts outside the CDR3, is DAGVTQSPTHLIKTRGQQVTLRCSPISGHKSVSWYQQVLGQGPQFIFQYYEKEERGRGNFPDRFSARQFPNYSSELNVNALLLGDSALYLCARQPQHFGDGTRLSIL.